These 11 T cell receptor beta chains were all obtained from the same sample, sequenced in a study of post-analysis software for immune sequencing data. Points from the study as a whole: Controls showed lower frequencies than patients for five or six TRBV segments, and TRBV5-6, TRBV5-1 and TRBV20-1 were among these.

cDNA libraries for TCR beta contained unique molecular identifiers. MiXCR was run by TCRdb on the PCR reads, yielding one entry per CDR3 protein. The sample lists some 690,000 distinct CDR3 sequences, approximately 30% occurring once. Their cognate antigens are unknown. Sequencing was performed on blood. The receptors stem from a girl aged 5-17 years with multiple sclerosis.

This clonotype was counted a few times. V and J are TRBV20-1 and TRBJ1-5; D is perhaps TRBD1 (5 bases). This CDR3 has 16 amino acids. V lost 6 bases and J 2 bases, leaving 20 bases between the germline ends. CDR1 is DFQATT and CDR2 is SNEGSKA in the germline V gene (reference sequence). The CDR3 reads CSADTGLLQGNQPQHF. DNA of the CDR3: TGCAGTGCAGACACCGGGCTATTACAGGGCAATCAGCCCCAGCATTTT.

This clonotype was seen more than once but under ten times. This chain connects TRBV27 to TRBJ2-3; TRBD2 might be the D (6 bases). CDR1 MNHEY and CDR2 SMNVEV come from the germline V gene (reference sequence). V lost 6 bases to trimming and J lost 6 bases, with 28 bases between them. The CDR3 has 18 residues. The CDR3 sequence is CASSLMGGRGSLSDTQYF. CDR3 nucleotide sequence: TGTGCCAGCAGCCTCATGGGGGGAAGGGGCTCCCTCAGCGATACGCAGTATTTT.

This clonotype was counted at least ten times. As DNA, the CDR3 is TGCGCCAGCAGCTCAAAAAGCGGGAGGTCAATCTACGAGCAGTACTTC. Translating it yields CASSSKSGRSIYEQYF. The V and J genes are TRBV5-1 and TRBJ2-7; 9 bases line up with TRBD2. The CDR3 consists of 16 residues. The germline gives CDR1 SGHRS, CDR2 YFSETQ. J was trimmed by 3 bases and V by 3 bases; bases with no gene match: 10.

This clonotype was observed once. The chain links TRBV7-2 to TRBJ1-5; unclear D gene. Per germline, CDR1 SGHTA and CDR2 FQGNSA. The V gene lost 5 bases and the J gene lost 7 bases, with 15 bases spanning the gap. This CDR3 region has 14 residues. The CDR3 sequence: CASSEDRTVQPQHF. CDR3 in DNA: TGTGCCAGCAGCGAGGACCGTACGGTCCAGCCCCAGCATTTT.

This clonotype turned up a few times. In nucleotides, the CDR3 is TGTGCCAGCTCACCGGCAACAGCCACAGATACGCAGTATTTT. This codes for CASSPATATDTQYF. The chain links TRBV18 to TRBJ2-3, with D uncertain. Trimming shortened V by 3 bases and J by 2 bases, and 9 bases separated the two germline ends. Germline CDR1 is KGHSH and CDR2 is LQKENI. CDR3 length equals 14 residues.

This chain joins TRBV16 and TRBJ1-2; no definite D call. CDR1 is KGHSY and CDR2 is FQNENV in the germline V gene. The CDR3 has 15 amino acids. Trimming stripped 0 bases from V and 4 bases from J, with 12 bases between. CDR3 DNA sequence: TGTGCCAGCAGCCAATCGCCAGGAGGCGCCTATGGCTACACCTTC. Residues: CASSQSPGGAYGYTF.

The V call is TRBV20-1, the J call TRBJ1-2; D is undetermined. V lost 4 bases to trimming and J lost 3 bases, with 18 bases between them. CDR3 length: 15 amino acids. The germline V gene encodes CDR1 DFQATT and CDR2 SNEGSKA (reference sequence). The CDR3 spells CSAKQSAGADYGYTF. The CDR3 region has the DNA TGCAGTGCTAAACAATCAGCGGGTGCGGACTATGGCTACACCTTC.

The CDR3 spells CSARVGRAVYEQYF. The CDR3 DNA follows: TGCAGTGCTAGAGTCGGCAGGGCGGTCTACGAGCAGTACTTC. The rearrangement links TRBV20-1 to TRBJ2-7, with D tentatively TRBD1 (5 bases). This CDR3 is built from 14 residues. Per the germline V gene, CDR1 is DFQATT and CDR2 is SNEGSKA (reference sequence). Trimming pared 1 base from V and 3 bases from J, leaving 13 bases between.

The chain has TRBV7-9 and TRBJ2-1; a possible D gene is TRBD1 (6 bases). Trimming pared 4 bases from V and 4 bases from J, leaving 17 bases between. CDR1 is SEHNR and CDR2 is FQNEAQ in the germline V gene (reference sequence). The length of the CDR3 is 16 residues. The CDR3 spells CASSSFTGLGYNEQFF. CDR3 bases: TGTGCCAGCAGCTCATTTACAGGGTTGGGGTACAATGAGCAGTTCTTC.

A few counts support this clonotype. The gene calls are TRBV7-9 and TRBJ2-1; D is ambiguous. V was clipped by 5 bases and J by 8 bases, with 10 bases between them. The CDR3 consists of 12 residues. Germline lookup yields CDR1 SEHNR and CDR2 FQNEAQ (reference sequence). CDR3 residues: CASSVSMDEQFF. CDR3 coding DNA: TGTGCCAGCAGCGTAAGCATGGATGAGCAGTTCTTC.

In this sample, this clonotype turned up a few times. The gene calls are TRBV29-1 and TRBJ2-7; 8 nucleotides align to TRBD2. The V and J ends lost 4 bases and 4 bases, in that order; junction bases with no gene match: 12. Germline V lookup: CDR1 SQVTM, CDR2 ANQGSEA. The CDR3 has 15 residues. This chain's CDR3 is CSVVRGGLDWYEQYF. The CDR3, as DNA: TGCAGCGTTGTAAGGGGGGGACTAGACTGGTACGAGCAGTACTTC.